This TCR beta chain was observed in a study of tumor and adjacent non-tumor tissue in lung cancer. The library came from three nested PCR rounds adapted from ARM-PCR protocols. A single record per CDR3 protein comes from TCRdb applying MiXCR to the multiplex PCR reads. Of some 80,000 distinct CDR3 sequences in the sample, roughly 72% are singletons; the top ten hold roughly 9%. CDR3 size: 17 residues. V was cut by 7 bases and J by 9 bases, with 25 bases left in between. CDR1 and CDR2 from the germline V gene are SGHAT and FQNNGV. The template was RNA from unsorted bulk tissue. The receptor was derived from a woman aged 40-49 years with non-small cell lung cancer. The sequenced material came from lung tumor tissue. V gene TRBV11-2 combines with J gene TRBJ1-6; possible D gene TRBD1, 6 bases. In DNA form, the CDR3 reads TGTGCCAGCAATTCAATATTAGGGACAAACCGGAGTTCACCCCTCCACTTT. It translates to CASNSILGTNRSSPLHF.